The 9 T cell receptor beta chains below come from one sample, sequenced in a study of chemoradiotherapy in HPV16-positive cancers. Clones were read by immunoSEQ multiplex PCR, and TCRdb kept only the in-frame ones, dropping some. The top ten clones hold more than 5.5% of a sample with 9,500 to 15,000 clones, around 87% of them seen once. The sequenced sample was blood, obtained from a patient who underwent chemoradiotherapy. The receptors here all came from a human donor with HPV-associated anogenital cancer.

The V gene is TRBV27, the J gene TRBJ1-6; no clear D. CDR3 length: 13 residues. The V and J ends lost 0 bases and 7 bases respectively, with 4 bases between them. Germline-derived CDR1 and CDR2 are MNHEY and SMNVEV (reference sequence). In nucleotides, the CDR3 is TGTGCCAGCAGTTTATCAACGAATTCACCCCTCCACTTT. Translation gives CASSLSTNSPLHF.

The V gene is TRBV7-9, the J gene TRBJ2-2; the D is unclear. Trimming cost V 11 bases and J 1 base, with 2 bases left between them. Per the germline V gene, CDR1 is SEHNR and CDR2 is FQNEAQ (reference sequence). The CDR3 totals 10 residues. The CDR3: CARNTGELFF. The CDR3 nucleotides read TGTGCCCGGAACACCGGGGAGCTGTTTTTT.

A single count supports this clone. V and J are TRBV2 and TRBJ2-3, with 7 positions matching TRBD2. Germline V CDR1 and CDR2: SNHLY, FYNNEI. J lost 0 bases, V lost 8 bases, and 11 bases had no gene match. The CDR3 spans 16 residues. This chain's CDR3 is CASVTLGGTSTDTQYF. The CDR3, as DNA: TGTGCCAGCGTGACACTGGGGGGGACTAGCACAGATACGCAGTATTTT.

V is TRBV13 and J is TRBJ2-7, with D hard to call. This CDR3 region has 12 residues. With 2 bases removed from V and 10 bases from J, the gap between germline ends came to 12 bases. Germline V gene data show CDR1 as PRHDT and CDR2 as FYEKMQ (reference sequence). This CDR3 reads CASSLLTGPQYV. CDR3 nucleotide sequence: TGTGCCAGCAGCTTACTCACCGGGCCCCAGTACGTC.

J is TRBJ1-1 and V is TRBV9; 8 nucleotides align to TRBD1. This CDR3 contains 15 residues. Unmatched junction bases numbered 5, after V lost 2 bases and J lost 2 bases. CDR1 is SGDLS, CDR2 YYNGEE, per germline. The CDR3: CASSVSGGANTEAFF. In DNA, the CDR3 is TGTGCCAGCAGCGTTTCAGGGGGCGCAAACACTGAAGCTTTCTTT.

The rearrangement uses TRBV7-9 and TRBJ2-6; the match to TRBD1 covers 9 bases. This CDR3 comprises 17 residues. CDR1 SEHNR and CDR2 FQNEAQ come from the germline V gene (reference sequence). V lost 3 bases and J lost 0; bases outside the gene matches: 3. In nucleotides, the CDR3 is TGTGCCAGCAGCTTCGGGGACAGGGTCTCTGGGGCCAACGTCCTGACTTTC. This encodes CASSFGDRVSGANVLTF.

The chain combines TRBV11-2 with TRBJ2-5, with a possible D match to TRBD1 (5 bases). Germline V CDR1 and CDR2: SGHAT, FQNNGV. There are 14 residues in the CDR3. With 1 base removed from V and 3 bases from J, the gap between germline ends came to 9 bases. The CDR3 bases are TGTGCCAGCAGCTTAGGTGACAGTAAAGAGACCCAGTACTTC. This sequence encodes CASSLGDSKETQYF. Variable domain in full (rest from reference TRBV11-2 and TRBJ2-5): EAGVAQSPRYKIIEKRQSVAFWCNPISGHATLYWYQQILGQGPKLLIQFQNNGVVDDSQLPKDRFSAERLKGVDSTLKIQPAKLEDSAVYLCASSLGDSKETQYFGPGTRLLVL.

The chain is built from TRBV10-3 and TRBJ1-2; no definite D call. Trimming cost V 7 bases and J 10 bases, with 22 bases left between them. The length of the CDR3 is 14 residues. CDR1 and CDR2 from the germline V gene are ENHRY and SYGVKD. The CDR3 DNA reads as TGTGCCATCACCACTACTTTCGGGCTAGAGGACTACACCTTC. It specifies CAITTTFGLEDYTF.

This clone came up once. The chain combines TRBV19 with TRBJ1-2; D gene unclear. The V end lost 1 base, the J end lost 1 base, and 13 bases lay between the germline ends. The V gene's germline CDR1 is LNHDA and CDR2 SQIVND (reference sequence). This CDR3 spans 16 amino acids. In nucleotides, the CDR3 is TGTGCCAGTAGTATAGGCCGTTTGGACGGTAACTATGGCTACACCTTC. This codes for CASSIGRLDGNYGYTF.